The clone carrying this TCR beta chain came up a few times. The antigen is undetermined. V dropped 2 bases and J dropped 3 bases, with 17 bases sitting between them. This CDR3 comprises 16 residues. Germline values: CDR1 LGHNA, CDR2 YNFKEQ. This sample stems from a study of response to subunit inactivated influenza vaccine. Findings of the study overall: The authors proposed limited new T cell recruitment per seasonal influenza vaccination.

TCRdb ran MiXCR on the RT-PCR reads and lists one entry per CDR3 protein. The table lists over 450,000 distinct CDR3 sequences, roughly 13% of them singletons. The sample in question was PBMCs from blood, obtained 40 to 50 days after vaccination. V is TRBV4-2 and J is TRBJ2-7, with D tentatively TRBD1 (5 bases). This TCR was sampled from a man aged 45-60 years who received an inactivated influenza vaccine. The CDR3 sequence: CASSQSPGQPFYEQYF. In DNA, the CDR3 is TGTGCCAGCAGCCAATCCCCAGGACAACCTTTCTACGAGCAGTACTTC.